A single TCR beta chain is shown here with its context. The antigen is unknown. Sequencing involved patients with CD8+CD57+ cell expansion previously shown by flow cytometry. Every patient had severe acquired aplastic anemia. The sample originates from a study of CD8+CD57+ T cells in acquired aplastic anemia. About the study: CD4+ and CD8+ cells, once sorted, gave DNA averaging roughly 3.2 ug. Study-wide findings and caveats: Levels of CD8+ Simpson's diversity were not significantly distinct in patients versus controls.

V was shortened by 3 bases and J by 8 bases, with 17 bases between the two germline ends. The CDR3 covers 15 residues. Germline-derived CDR1 and CDR2 are SNHLY and FYNNEI. According to the study, genomic DNA was the template for TCR beta VDJ and CDR3 profiling. One entry per CDR3 protein results from TCRdb running MiXCR on the reads. The sample yields 150,000 to 200,000 distinct CDR3 sequences, roughly half seen once. The chain employs TRBV2 and TRBJ2-4; tentatively, D is TRBD2 (7 bases). The sample consisted of sorted CD4+, CD8+, or CD8+CD57+ T cells (not recorded which) from PBMCs. The TCR was taken from a human donor with aplastic anemia. The DNA of the CDR3 is TGTGCCAGCAGTGACCCCAGGGGAGGGGTAGACATTCAGTACTTC. This translates into CASSDPRGGVDIQYF. Full variable domain (outside the CDR3, taken from reference TRBV2 and TRBJ2-4): EPEVTQTPSHQVTQMGQEVILRCVPISNHLYFYWYRQILGQKVEFLVSFYNNEISEKSEIFDDQFSVERPDGSNFTLKIRSTKLEDSAMYFCASSDPRGGVDIQYFGAGTRLSVL.